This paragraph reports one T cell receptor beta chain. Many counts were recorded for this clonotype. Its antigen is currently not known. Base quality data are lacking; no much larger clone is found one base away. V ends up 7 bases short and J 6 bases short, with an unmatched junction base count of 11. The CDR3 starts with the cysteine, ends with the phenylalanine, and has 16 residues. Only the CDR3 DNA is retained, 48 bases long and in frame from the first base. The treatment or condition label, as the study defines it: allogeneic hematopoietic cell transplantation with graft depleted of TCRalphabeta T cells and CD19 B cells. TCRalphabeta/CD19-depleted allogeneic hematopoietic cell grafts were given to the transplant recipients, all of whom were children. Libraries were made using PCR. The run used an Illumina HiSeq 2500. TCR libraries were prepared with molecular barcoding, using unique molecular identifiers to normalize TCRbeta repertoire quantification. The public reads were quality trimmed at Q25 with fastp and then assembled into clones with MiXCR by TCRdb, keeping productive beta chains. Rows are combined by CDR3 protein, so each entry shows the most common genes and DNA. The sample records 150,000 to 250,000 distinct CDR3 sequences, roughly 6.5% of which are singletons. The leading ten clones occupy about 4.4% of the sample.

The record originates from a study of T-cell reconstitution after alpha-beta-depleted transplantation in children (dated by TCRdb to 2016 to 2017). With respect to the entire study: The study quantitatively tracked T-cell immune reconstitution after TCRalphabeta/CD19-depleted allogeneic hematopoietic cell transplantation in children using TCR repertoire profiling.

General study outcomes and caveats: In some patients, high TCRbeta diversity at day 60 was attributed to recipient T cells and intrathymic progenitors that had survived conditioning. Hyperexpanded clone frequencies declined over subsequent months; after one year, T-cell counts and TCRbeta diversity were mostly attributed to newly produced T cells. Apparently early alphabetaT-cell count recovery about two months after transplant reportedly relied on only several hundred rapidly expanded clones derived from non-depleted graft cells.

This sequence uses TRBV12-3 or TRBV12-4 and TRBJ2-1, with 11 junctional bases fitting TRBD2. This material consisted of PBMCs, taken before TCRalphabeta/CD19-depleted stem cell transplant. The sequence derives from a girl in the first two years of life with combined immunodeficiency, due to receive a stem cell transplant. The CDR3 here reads CASKDSLAGGSNEQFF. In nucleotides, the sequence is TGTGCCAGCAAGGACTCTCTAGCGGGGGGCAGCAATGAGCAGTTCTTC.